The next 20 T cell receptor beta chains were all read from a single sample in a study of blood T cell repertoires in COVID-19. Measured with immunoSEQ multiplex PCR; TCRdb has only the in-frame clones, and not every one. The repertoire holds about 92,000 clones, with around nine tenths as singletons. Sequences were obtained from peripheral blood. The receptors shown here come from a woman aged 55-70 years with COVID-19, enrolled during active disease.

This rearrangement joins TRBV2 to TRBJ1-1, with D possibly TRBD1 on 6 matching bases. This CDR3 spans 16 amino acids. The V and J ends lost 1 base and 1 base respectively, with 13 bases between them. Germline assignment: CDR1 SNHLY and CDR2 FYNNEI. The DNA of the CDR3 is TGTGCCAGCAGTGAAGGCGCGGGGGCTCCGAACACTGAAGCTTTCTTT. Translation: CASSEGAGAPNTEAFF.

The chain is built from TRBV4-1 and TRBJ1-6, with unresolved D. Germline V gene sequence: CDR1 MGHRA, CDR2 YSYEKL. CDR3 length equals 15 residues. V lost 1 base and J lost 5, with 9 bases in between. The CDR3 DNA sequence: TGCGCCAGCAGCCAAGGTTCGACAAATAATTCACCCCTCCACTTT. It specifies CASSQGSTNNSPLHF.

The chain recombines TRBV7-9 with TRBJ1-5; D is unclear. With 4 bases removed from V and 1 base from J, the gap between germline ends came to 5 bases. This CDR3 contains 13 residues. Germline V gene data show CDR1 as SEHNR and CDR2 as FQNEAQ (reference sequence). The CDR3 nucleotides are TGTGCCAGCAGCTCGGGGAGCAATCAGCCCCAGCATTTT. Protein: CASSSGSNQPQHF.

This sequence joins TRBV4-2 and TRBJ1-4, with TRBD1 identical over 7 bases. The germline CDR1 and CDR2 sequences are LGHNA and YNFKEQ. This CDR3 has 15 residues. V gave up 7 bases and J gave up 7 bases; unmatched junction bases: 12. The CDR3 DNA sequence: TGTGCCAGCAACCCCCCCGGGGGACAGTCTGAAAAACTGTTTTTT. Its protein product is CASNPPGGQSEKLFF.

This clone has just one count. The rearrangement uses TRBV7-2 and TRBJ1-4, with 10 bases that match TRBD1. From germline, CDR1 is SGHTA and CDR2 FQGNSA. The CDR3 is 15 residues long. V was clipped by 4 bases and J by 5 bases; unmatched bases: 4. CDR3 coding DNA: TGTGCCAGCAGCTCAAGGACAGGGGGAAATGAAAAACTGTTTTTT. This sequence encodes CASSSRTGGNEKLFF.

The J gene is TRBJ1-2, the V gene TRBV27; weak D call: TRBD1 (5 bases). Looked up from germline, CDR1 is MNHEY and CDR2 is SMNVEV (reference sequence). This CDR3 region has 12 residues. Trimming took off 3 bases at V and 8 bases at J, with 10 bases between the two ends. CDR3 residues: CASSLKGLGYTF. CDR3 nucleotides: TGTGCCAGCAGTTTGAAGGGGCTGGGCTACACCTTC.

The chain links TRBV11-2 to TRBJ1-4, with D unclear. V was cut by 4 bases and J by 4 bases, with 10 bases left in between. Germline V gene data show CDR1 as SGHAT and CDR2 as FQNNGV. The CDR3 is made up of 14 amino acids. The chain's CDR3 is CASSSRVHNEKLFF. CDR3 DNA: TGTGCCAGCAGCTCCCGGGTCCATAATGAAAAACTGTTTTTT.

CDR3 nucleotides: TGTGCCAGCAGCTTAACAGGGGGAAACTATGGCTACACCTTC. Its protein product is CASSLTGGNYGYTF. This chain joins TRBV5-5 and TRBJ1-2, with 8 bases identical to TRBD1. This CDR3 contains 14 residues. Germline CDR1 reads SGHKS; CDR2 reads YYEKEE (reference sequence). The V and J ends lost 2 bases and 2 bases, in that order; junction bases with no gene match: 2.

This chain connects TRBV12-5 to TRBJ1-5; 11 bases align to TRBD1. Germline trimming cut 6 bases from V and 1 base from J; bases unmatched to any gene: 14. Germline CDR1 is LGHNT and CDR2 is FRNRAP. CDR3 length equals 19 residues. This chain's CDR3 is CASGHPPRGQGDSNQPQHF. The CDR3 coding sequence is TGTGCTAGTGGGCACCCTCCCCGGGGACAGGGGGACAGCAATCAGCCCCAGCATTTT.

The chain combines TRBV7-9 with TRBJ1-1; no clear D. The CDR3 runs 12 residues. Germline V lookup: CDR1 SEHNR, CDR2 FQNEAQ (reference sequence). V was clipped by 1 base and J by 10 bases, with 10 bases between them. The CDR3 loop reads CASSLVGIAAFF. The DNA for the CDR3 is TGTGCCAGCAGCTTAGTCGGGATCGCAGCTTTCTTT.

V usage is TRBV30 and J usage is TRBJ1-3, with no clear D. The CDR3 spans 12 residues. Trimming shortened V by 0 bases and J by 9 bases, and 9 bases separated the two germline ends. Germline V CDR1 and CDR2: GTSNPN, SVGIG (reference sequence). The CDR3 sequence: CAWSVSGFTIYF. DNA for the CDR3: TGTGCCTGGAGTGTATCGGGTTTCACCATATATTTT.

This sequence joins TRBV7-2 and TRBJ1-3; no clear D gene. V lost 5 bases and J 2 bases, leaving 7 bases between the germline ends. Germline values: CDR1 SGHTA, CDR2 FQGNSA. This CDR3 region has 13 residues. The CDR3 protein is CASSPATGNTIYF. The CDR3 DNA reads as TGTGCCAGCAGCCCCGCTACTGGAAACACCATATATTTT.

The V and J genes are TRBV10-3 and TRBJ1-1, with D maybe TRBD1 (5 bases). Trimming shortened V by 6 bases and J by 1 base, and 6 bases separated the two germline ends. Germline V gene sequence: CDR1 ENHRY, CDR2 SYGVKD. This CDR3 has 12 amino acids. CDR3 in DNA: TGTGCCATCAGACAGGAGAACACTGAAGCTTTCTTT. Translation: CAIRQENTEAFF.

The V gene is TRBV30, the J gene TRBJ1-6; 8 bases fit TRBD1. Per germline, CDR1 GTSNPN and CDR2 SVGIG (reference sequence). The CDR3 totals 13 residues. V was pared by 5 bases and J by 10 bases, with 7 bases of the junction left unmatched. Written as DNA, the CDR3 is TGTGCCTGGGGGGGACAGGACATATCACCCCTCCACTTT. This gives the protein CAWGGQDISPLHF. The whole variable domain, remainder taken from reference TRBV30 and TRBJ1-6, is SQTIHQWPATLVQPVGSPLSLECTVEGTSNPNLYWYRQAAGRGLQLLFYSVGIGQISSEVPQNLSASRPQDRQFILSSKKLLLSDSGFYLCAWGGQDISPLHFGNGTRLTVT.

This clone was recorded once. The genes are TRBV19 and TRBJ1-2, with 7 bases that match TRBD1. V gave up 9 bases and J gave up 7 bases; unmatched junction bases: 11. Germline lookup yields CDR1 LNHDA and CDR2 SQIVND (reference sequence). The CDR3 sequence is 13 residues long. This CDR3 is CASRRDRESGYTF. Here the CDR3 DNA reads TGTGCCAGCCGCCGGGACAGAGAGTCTGGCTACACCTTC.

This clone has a handful of counts. This chain links TRBV2 with TRBJ2-2; TRBD1 agrees at 11 bases. Unmatched junction bases numbered 1, after V lost 7 bases and J lost 0 bases. The CDR3 spans 15 residues. Germline V CDR1 and CDR2: SNHLY, FYNNEI. The CDR3 DNA reads as TGTGCCAGCATGGGACAGGGGGCGAACACCGGGGAGCTGTTTTTT. Its protein product is CASMGQGANTGELFF.

This clone was recorded only once. The chain recombines TRBV7-8 with TRBJ2-1; possibly TRBD1 for D (6 bases). The CDR3 runs to 15 residues. V was trimmed by 3 bases and J by 8 bases, leaving 17 bases between them. Germline values: CDR1 SGHVS, CDR2 FQNEAQ. CDR3 in amino acids: CASSFSQGGAHEQFF. The CDR3 DNA reads TGTGCCAGCAGCTTCTCCCAAGGGGGTGCCCATGAGCAGTTCTTC.

CDR3: CASSLVAGAENIQYF. The CDR3 region has the DNA TGTGCCAGCAGCTTAGTTGCAGGGGCCGAAAACATTCAGTACTTC. The chain couples TRBV7-2 to TRBJ2-4; D perhaps matches TRBD1 (6 bases). Germline CDR1 and CDR2: SGHTA and FQGNSA. The CDR3 consists of 15 residues. Trimming stripped 1 base from V and 5 bases from J, with 12 bases between.

The V call is TRBV27, the J call TRBJ1-5; D is perhaps TRBD1 (5 bases). V was pared by 6 bases and J by 4 bases, with 7 bases between. This CDR3 has 12 residues. CDR1 and CDR2 (germline): MNHEY, SMNVEV (reference sequence). The CDR3 region is CASRKGNQPQHF. In nucleotides, the CDR3 is TGTGCCAGCAGGAAGGGGAATCAGCCCCAGCATTTT.

As regards this clone: A single base separates this from a much larger clone, so it may be a read error. This chain joins TRBV7-9 and TRBJ1-2, with D maybe TRBD1 (5 bases). CDR3 length: 11 residues. Germline V gene data show CDR1 as SEHNR and CDR2 as FQNEAQ (reference sequence). V lost 5 bases, J lost 7 bases, and 8 bases lay in between. CDR3 sequence: CASSQGAGYTF. CDR3 DNA: TGTGCCAGCAGCCAGGGCGCTGGCTACACCTTC.